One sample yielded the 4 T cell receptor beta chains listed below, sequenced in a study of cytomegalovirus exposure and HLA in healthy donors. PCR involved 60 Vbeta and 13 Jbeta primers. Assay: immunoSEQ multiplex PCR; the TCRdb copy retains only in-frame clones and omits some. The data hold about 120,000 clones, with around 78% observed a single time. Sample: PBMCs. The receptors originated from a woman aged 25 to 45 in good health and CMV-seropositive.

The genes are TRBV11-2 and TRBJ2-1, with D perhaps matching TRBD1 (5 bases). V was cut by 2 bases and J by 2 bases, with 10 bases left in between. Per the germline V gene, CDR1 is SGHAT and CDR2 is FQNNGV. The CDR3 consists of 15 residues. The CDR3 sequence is CASSLPGFTYNEQFF. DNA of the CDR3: TGTGCCAGCAGCTTACCAGGGTTCACCTACAATGAGCAGTTCTTC.

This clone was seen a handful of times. CDR3 amino acids: CASRSPVSGGARELFF. The CDR3, as DNA: TGTGCCAGTAGGTCCCCGGTTAGCGGGGGGGCCAGGGAGCTGTTTTTT. The rearrangement uses TRBV19 and TRBJ2-2; 11 nucleotides line up with TRBD2. CDR1 and CDR2 (germline): LNHDA, SQIVND (reference sequence). The CDR3 runs 16 residues. The ends lost 6 bases at V and 9 bases at J; junction bases unmatched: 12.

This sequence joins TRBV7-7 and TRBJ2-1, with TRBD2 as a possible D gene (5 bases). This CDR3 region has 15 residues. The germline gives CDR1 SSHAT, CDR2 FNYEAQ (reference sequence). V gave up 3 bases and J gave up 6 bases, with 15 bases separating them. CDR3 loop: CASSFGGFMTNEQFF. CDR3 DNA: TGTGCCAGCAGCTTCGGAGGCTTTATGACCAATGAGCAGTTCTTC.

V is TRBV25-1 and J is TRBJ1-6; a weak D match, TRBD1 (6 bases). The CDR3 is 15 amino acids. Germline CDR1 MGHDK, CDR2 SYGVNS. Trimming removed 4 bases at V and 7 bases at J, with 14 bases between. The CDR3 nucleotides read TGTGCCAGCAGTGCGCACAGGGACGGGAATTCACCCCTCCACTTT. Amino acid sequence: CASSAHRDGNSPLHF.